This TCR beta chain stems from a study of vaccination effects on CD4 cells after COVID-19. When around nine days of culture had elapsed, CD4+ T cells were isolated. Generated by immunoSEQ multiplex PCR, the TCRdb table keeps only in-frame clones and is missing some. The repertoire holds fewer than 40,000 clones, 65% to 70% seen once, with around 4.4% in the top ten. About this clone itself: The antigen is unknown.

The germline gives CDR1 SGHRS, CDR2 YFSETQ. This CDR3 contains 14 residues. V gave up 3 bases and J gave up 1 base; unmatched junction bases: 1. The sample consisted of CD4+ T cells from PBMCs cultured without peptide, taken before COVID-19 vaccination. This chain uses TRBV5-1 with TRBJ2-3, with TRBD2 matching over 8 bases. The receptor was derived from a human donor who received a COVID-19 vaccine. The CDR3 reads CASSSTSGTDTQYF. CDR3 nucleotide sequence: TGCGCCAGCAGCTCGACTAGCGGCACAGATACGCAGTATTTT.